Listed below are T cell receptor beta chains from one sample, sequenced in a study of cytomegalovirus exposure and HLA in healthy donors. TCRdb's copy holds only in-frame clones and misses some; the assay was immunoSEQ multiplex PCR. The table lists some 59,000 clones, 85% to 90% of them singletons. The source material was PBMCs. These receptors were obtained from a woman under 30 in good health and CMV-seronegative. CDR3s include the opening cysteine and the closing phenylalanine or tryptophan.

CDR3 length: 15
V gene: TRBV9
J gene: TRBJ2-7
CDR3 protein: CASSVGAGGSYEQYF

CDR3 length: 19
V gene: TRBV13
J gene: TRBJ2-7
CDR3 protein: CASSQPGQGALISSYEQYF

CDR3 length: 14
V gene: TRBV29-1
J gene: TRBJ1-1
CDR3 protein: CSVDSGTPTYEAFF

CDR3 length: 15
V gene: TRBV11-1
J gene: TRBJ2-6
CDR3 protein: CASSRGRSGANVLTF

CDR3 length: 16
V gene: TRBV30
J gene: TRBJ2-1
CDR3 protein: CAWSTPGLAAYNEQFF

CDR3 length: 13
V gene: TRBV11-2
J gene: TRBJ1-5
CDR3 protein: CASSSITGDSQHF

CDR3 length: 15
V gene: TRBV5-1
J gene: TRBJ1-6
CDR3 protein: CASSLDRTYNSPLHF

CDR3 length: 17
V gene: TRBV9
J gene: TRBJ2-2
CDR3 protein: CASSVGAGEILTGELFF

CDR3 length: 14
V gene: TRBV6-1
J gene: TRBJ2-2
CDR3 protein: CASKDRGRGGELFF

CDR3 length: 18
V gene: TRBV27
J gene: TRBJ2-3
CDR3 protein: CASSLSEVSRGVLDTQYF

CDR3 length: 14
V gene: TRBV6-1
J gene: TRBJ1-2
CDR3 protein: CASSESTGSYGYTF

CDR3 length: 16
V gene: TRBV7-9
J gene: TRBJ2-1
CDR3 protein: CASSPRGSSGDNEQFF

CDR3 length: 13
V gene: TRBV7-6
J gene: TRBJ2-7
CDR3 protein: CASSLGQGNEQYF

CDR3 length: 13
V gene: TRBV19
J gene: TRBJ1-1
CDR3 protein: CASSIAGGTEAFF

CDR3 length: 12
V gene: TRBV28
J gene: TRBJ1-2
CDR3 protein: CASSLLRGGYTF

CDR3 length: 15
V gene: TRBV9
J gene: TRBJ2-3
CDR3 protein: CASSVRDRAVDTQYF

CDR3 length: 14
V gene: TRBV10-2
J gene: TRBJ2-2
CDR3 protein: CASSAAGVTGELFF

CDR3 length: 14
V gene: TRBV15
J gene: TRBJ2-7
CDR3 protein: CATSRDRGGYEQYF

CDR3 length: 14
V gene: TRBV6-5
J gene: TRBJ1-2
CDR3 protein: CASRPNGEARGYTF

CDR3 length: 14
V gene: TRBV5-1
J gene: TRBJ2-1
CDR3 protein: CASRQDRARTEQFF

CDR3 length: 13
V gene: TRBV28
J gene: TRBJ1-2
CDR3 protein: CASRGTPNYGYTF

CDR3 length: 13
V gene: TRBV7-8
J gene: TRBJ1-1
CDR3 protein: CASSLERGTEAFF

CDR3 length: 13
V gene: TRBV19
J gene: TRBJ2-1
CDR3 protein: CASSRQVYNEQFF

CDR3 length: 13
V gene: TRBV19
J gene: TRBJ1-1
CDR3 protein: CASKGRGYTEAFF

CDR3 length: 17
V gene: TRBV4-3
J gene: TRBJ2-3
CDR3 protein: CASSQREGLAGADTQYF

CDR3 length: 15
V gene: TRBV5-4
J gene: TRBJ2-7
CDR3 protein: CASSWGRDSSYEQYF

CDR3 length: 15
V gene: TRBV10-3
J gene: TRBJ1-2
CDR3 protein: CAISESRTGEVGYTF

CDR3 length: 14
V gene: TRBV6-5
J gene: TRBJ2-7
CDR3 protein: CASTPLTGPYEQYF

CDR3 length: 15
V gene: TRBV6-7
J gene: TRBJ1-2
CDR3 protein: CASSYRTGGNYGYTF

CDR3 length: 13
V gene: TRBV5-1
J gene: TRBJ2-2
CDR3 protein: CASSLQGFGELFF

CDR3 length: 15
V gene: TRBV9
J gene: TRBJ1-4
CDR3 protein: CASSSGVTTNEKLFF

CDR3 length: 17
V gene: TRBV15
J gene: TRBJ1-1
CDR3 protein: CATSRGAGTGNKHEAFF

CDR3 length: 14
V gene: TRBV4-3
J gene: TRBJ2-7
CDR3 protein: CASSHRQDPYEQYF

CDR3 length: 13
V gene: TRBV6-1
J gene: TRBJ1-1
CDR3 protein: CASSVGENTEAFF

CDR3 length: 14
V gene: TRBV15
J gene: TRBJ2-7
CDR3 protein: CATNSGQGNYEQYF

CDR3 length: 15
V gene: TRBV14
J gene: TRBJ2-3
CDR3 protein: CASSQNHRATDTQYF

CDR3 length: 17
V gene: TRBV7-2
J gene: TRBJ2-1
CDR3 protein: CASRYGQGLAAYNEQFF

CDR3 length: 15
V gene: TRBV9
J gene: TRBJ2-2
CDR3 protein: CASSKWSGNPGELFF

CDR3 length: 15
V gene: TRBV9
J gene: TRBJ2-7
CDR3 protein: CASSVGGLAGDWQYF

CDR3 length: 14
V gene: TRBV18
J gene: TRBJ1-5
CDR3 protein: CASSPTGEGQPQHF

CDR3 length: 16
V gene: TRBV9
J gene: TRBJ2-3
CDR3 protein: CASSQGQAKPPDTQYF

CDR3 length: 15
V gene: TRBV7-9
J gene: TRBJ1-1
CDR3 protein: CASSFLLSRNTEAFF

CDR3 length: 14
V gene: TRBV6-5
J gene: TRBJ1-2
CDR3 protein: CASSYSTGLYGYTF

CDR3 length: 15
V gene: TRBV6-1
J gene: TRBJ2-6
CDR3 protein: CASNAAGTGANVLTF

CDR3 length: 12
V gene: TRBV29-1
J gene: TRBJ2-2
CDR3 protein: CSGLKNTGELFF

CDR3 length: 15
V gene: TRBV5-1
J gene: TRBJ2-5
CDR3 protein: CASSLGSPSRETQYF

CDR3 length: 13
V gene: TRBV2
J gene: TRBJ1-2
CDR3 protein: CARSTGGSYGYTF

CDR3 length: 17
V gene: TRBV4-1
J gene: TRBJ1-3
CDR3 protein: CASSHVGRERVGNTIYF

CDR3 length: 13
V gene: TRBV7-3
J gene: TRBJ1-2
CDR3 protein: CASSPGQGGGYTF

CDR3 length: 17
V gene: TRBV29-1
J gene: TRBJ2-1
CDR3 protein: CSVESSGRYSSYNEQFF

CDR3 length: 16
V gene: TRBV7-2
J gene: TRBJ1-2
CDR3 protein: CASSGQDRGLRDGYTF

CDR3 length: 15
V gene: TRBV5-1
J gene: TRBJ2-7
CDR3 protein: CASRRNDDSSYEQYF

CDR3 length: 13
V gene: TRBV7-3
J gene: TRBJ2-7
CDR3 protein: CASSRQGGYEQYF

CDR3 length: 14
V gene: TRBV7-9
J gene: TRBJ2-3
CDR3 protein: CASRRGQSTDTQYF